This entry is about one TCR beta chain. Its antigen is currently unknown. Distinct nucleotide sequences in the sample also encode this CDR3. The data are from a study of cytomegalovirus exposure and HLA in healthy donors. Researchers ran the PCR with 60 Vbeta and 13 Jbeta primers. Here immunoSEQ multiplex PCR was the method, and the copy in TCRdb shows in-frame clones only, minus some. The table includes around 160,000 clones, almost 80% detected once. The V and J ends lost 2 bases and 3 bases respectively, with 4 bases between them. Per germline, CDR1 SGDLS and CDR2 YYNGEE. This CDR3 has 12 residues. General study results and limits: Reported results showed that the classifier diagnosed cytomegalovirus status with high specificity and sensitivity. Some V segments, including TRBV6-2 and TRBV6-3, were excluded as indistinguishable.

The rearrangement uses TRBV9 and TRBJ2-3, with D uncertain. Sample: PBMCs. The TCR sequence derives from a man between 18 and 35 years old in good health and CMV-seropositive. CDR3 nucleotide sequence: TGTGCCAGCAGCGTCGGTACAGATACGCAGTATTTT. This gives the protein CASSVGTDTQYF.